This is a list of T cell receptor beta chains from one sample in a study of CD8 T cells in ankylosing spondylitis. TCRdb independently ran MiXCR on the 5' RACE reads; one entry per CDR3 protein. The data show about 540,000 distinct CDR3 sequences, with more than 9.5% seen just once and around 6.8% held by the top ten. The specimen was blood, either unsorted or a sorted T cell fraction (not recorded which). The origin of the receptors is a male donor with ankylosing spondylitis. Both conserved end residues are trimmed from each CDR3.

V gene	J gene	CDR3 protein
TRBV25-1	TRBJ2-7	ASSVNAGLSYEQY
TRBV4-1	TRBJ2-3	ASSQVGWSTDTQY
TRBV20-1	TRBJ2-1	SAGTSHNEQF
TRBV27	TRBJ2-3	ASSSLSSRAQY
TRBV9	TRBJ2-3	ASSVDSGSPDTQY
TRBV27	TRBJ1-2	ASKFSGGYGYT
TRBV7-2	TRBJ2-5	ASTVGLAAVETQY
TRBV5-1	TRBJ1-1	ASSLAGGGGYTEAF
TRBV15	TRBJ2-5	ATSRVGSGQGETQY
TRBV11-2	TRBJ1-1	ASSALMNTEAF
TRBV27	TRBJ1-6	ASSLTGGSSPLH
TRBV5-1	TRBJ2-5	ASSPDMGETQY
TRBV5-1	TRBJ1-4	ASSLEGPTDEKLF
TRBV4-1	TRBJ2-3	ASSQGRTGDTQY
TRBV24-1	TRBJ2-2	ATRAPAGDTGELF
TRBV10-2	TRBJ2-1	ASSPRLATLVYNEQF
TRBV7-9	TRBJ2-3	ASSKNPTGTDTQY
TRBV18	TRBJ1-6	ASSPIPTGANSPLH
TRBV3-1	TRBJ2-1	ASSPLGSANEQF
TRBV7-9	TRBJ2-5	ASSLRVREETQY
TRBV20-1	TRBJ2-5	SAPLDSKDQETQY
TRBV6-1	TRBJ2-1	ASSRRLAGAKGGNNEQF
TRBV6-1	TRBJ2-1	ASSSGRSTYNEQF
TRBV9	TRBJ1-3	ASSVGTKGNTIY
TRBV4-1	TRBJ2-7	ASSHPDRDLGEQY
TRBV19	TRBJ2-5	ASTQASGEGETQY
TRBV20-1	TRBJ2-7	SARRPAGGIEQY
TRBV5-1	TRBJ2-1	ASSLGGDTNNEQF
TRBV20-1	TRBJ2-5	SGQTVLQETQY
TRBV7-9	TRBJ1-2	ASSWGQAVPYGYT
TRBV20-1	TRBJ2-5	SKKAPAGGQETQY
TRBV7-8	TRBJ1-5	ASSPGTGFDQPQH
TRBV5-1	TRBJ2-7	ASSPTASSYEQY
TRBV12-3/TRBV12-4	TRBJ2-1	ASTPGTEREGVKNEQF
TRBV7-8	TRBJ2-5	ASSLASQWY
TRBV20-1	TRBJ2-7	SARDPEGPISYEQY